This T cell receptor (beta chain) comes out of a study of shared T cell receptors in the human thymus. Generated by immunoSEQ multiplex PCR, the TCRdb table keeps only in-frame clones and is missing some. This table has some 760,000 clones, 80% to 90% appearing once. This CDR3 has 17 amino acids. CDR1 SGHVS and CDR2 FNYEAQ come from the germline V gene. V shed 1 base, J shed 4 bases, and the junction held 7 bases outside the gene matches. A further study also used this sample, focusing on human thymus T cells. That source reports: Blood and thymic repertoires both appeared biased in V and J gene usage. Related research examined unrelated individuals and reported that their thymic repertoires overlapped highly.

The rearrangement joins TRBV7-6 to TRBJ2-2; 9 bases agree with TRBD2. The sample consisted of thymocytes. This clonotype originated in a girl under three years old with a congenital heart defect. CDR3 nucleotide sequence: TGTGCCAGCAGCTTAGAGGTCGCGGGGGGGCTCACCGGGGAGCTGTTTTTT. Its protein is CASSLEVAGGLTGELFF.